This T cell receptor beta chain is drawn from a study of blood T cells in healthy people across ages. Primed by a sample-barcoded 5' primer and a J-beta primer mix, a second PCR proceeded for roughly 6 to 12 cycles. Each CDR3 protein gets one entry after TCRdb re-called the 5' RACE reads with MiXCR. The sample lists about 730,000 distinct CDR3 sequences; approximately 43% were seen once. This clonotype was recorded at least ten times. The CDR3 is 12 amino acids. Trimming removed 8 bases at V and 7 bases at J, with 14 bases between. Looked up from germline, CDR1 is MGHDK and CDR2 is SYGVNS. This receptor was obtained from an older woman in good health. Source material: blood. The chain has TRBV25-1 and TRBJ2-5; D uncertain. The CDR3 region has the DNA TGTGCCAGCGCCTGGAGCCCCGGGACCCAGTACTTC. The encoded protein is CASAWSPGTQYF.